These 31 T cell receptor beta chains were all obtained from the same sample, sequenced in a study of identical twins. TCRdb re-derived calls from the 5' RACE reads in MiXCR, one entry per CDR3 protein. The data hold around 680,000 distinct CDR3 sequences, with about 9.4% observed a single time. These same data were also listed under a study on yellow fever vaccine responses in identical twins.

The material sequenced was PBMCs. These receptors originate from a woman under 30 in good health.

The chain has TRBV10-3 and TRBJ2-2; 10 bases fit TRBD2. Trimming took 2 bases from V and 0 from J; bases not matched to a gene: 3. This CDR3 has 17 amino acids. Looked up from germline, CDR1 is ENHRY and CDR2 is SYGVKD. The CDR3 region has the DNA TGTGCCATCAGTGAGCCTAGCGGGGGCCCGAACACCGGGGAGCTGTTTTTT. Residues: CAISEPSGGPNTGELFF.

This rearrangement joins TRBV18 to TRBJ2-1; D uncertain. With 2 bases removed from V and 0 bases from J, the gap between germline ends came to 11 bases. The CDR3 has 16 residues. Per the germline V gene, CDR1 is KGHSH and CDR2 is LQKENI. CDR3 in amino acids: CASSPEVVGSYNEQFF. The CDR3 DNA is TGTGCCAGCTCACCAGAGGTAGTAGGCTCCTACAATGAGCAGTTCTTC.

This clonotype was observed many times. V gene TRBV4-1 combines with J gene TRBJ2-3, with D possibly matching TRBD1 (6 bases). Germline CDR1 MGHRA, CDR2 YSYEKL. The CDR3 is made up of 14 amino acids. Trimming shortened V by 0 bases and J by 11 bases, and 15 bases separated the two germline ends. The CDR3 region has the DNA TGCGCCAGCAGCCAAGATGAAGGGCAGGGGTTGCAGTATTTT. It encodes CASSQDEGQGLQYF.

This clonotype turned up a few times. In DNA, the CDR3 is TGCGCCAGCAGCTTGGACCTGGCTAGCAGGGCAGATACGCAGTATTTT. Translating it yields CASSLDLASRADTQYF. The rearrangement links TRBV5-1 to TRBJ2-3, with D perhaps matching TRBD1 or TRBD2 (5 bases each). This CDR3 is built from 16 residues. Trimming left V 0 bases short and J 4 bases short, with 15 bases between. Germline-derived CDR1 and CDR2 are SGHRS and YFSETQ.

The gene calls are TRBV7-2 and TRBJ2-7; 7 positions match TRBD1. This CDR3 region has 14 residues. V lost 1 base and J lost 5; bases outside the gene matches: 5. CDR1 is SGHTA and CDR2 is FQGNSA in the germline V gene. CDR3 DNA sequence: TGTGCCAGCAGCTTAGTGACAGGGTGGGACGAGCAGTACTTC. Protein: CASSLVTGWDEQYF.

This clonotype was counted ten times or more. The V and J genes are TRBV12-3 or TRBV12-4 and TRBJ2-5; D call uncertain. The CDR3 runs to 14 residues. Trimming pared 7 bases from V and 5 bases from J, leaving 17 bases between. CDR3 DNA: TGTGCCAGCACCTCGGCTTACTTTGGGGAGACCCAGTACTTC. This sequence encodes CASTSAYFGETQYF.

This clonotype was found a few times. The V call is TRBV4-2, the J call TRBJ2-6, with D perhaps matching TRBD2 (6 bases). The germline CDR1 and CDR2 sequences are LGHNA and YNFKEQ. V shed 0 bases and J shed 2 bases, with 17 bases lying between them. The CDR3 consists of 19 residues. This CDR3 reads CASSQDSSAGNAGANVLTF. Written as DNA, the CDR3 is TGTGCCAGCAGCCAAGATTCTAGCGCGGGAAACGCTGGGGCCAACGTCCTGACTTTC.

This sequence joins TRBV7-9 and TRBJ2-7, with 8 bases that match TRBD1. The V gene end was trimmed by 3 bases and the J gene end by 4 bases; junction bases not matched to a gene: 5. This CDR3 has 14 amino acids. Per germline, CDR1 SEHNR and CDR2 FQNEAQ (reference sequence). The CDR3 loop reads CASSFPGGRYEQYF. CDR3 coding DNA: TGTGCCAGCAGCTTTCCAGGGGGCCGGTACGAGCAGTACTTC.

The J gene is TRBJ2-2, the V gene TRBV12-3 or TRBV12-4, with D tentatively TRBD2 (6 bases). The CDR3 is 16 residues long. The V end was cut by 7 bases, the J end by 0 bases, with 15 bases between. As DNA, the CDR3 is TGTGCCAGCAAGAAGCTGACGGGGGCGAACACCGGGGAGCTGTTTTTT. It codes for CASKKLTGANTGELFF.

This clonotype has more than one count but fewer than ten. The chain combines TRBV4-3 with TRBJ2-7; D is possibly TRBD1 (6 bases). The germline CDR1 and CDR2 sequences are LGHNA and YSLEER. This CDR3 contains 16 residues. Trimming shortened V by 2 bases and J by 6 bases, and 20 bases separated the two germline ends. This chain's CDR3 is CASSQLSEAGVGEQYF. In DNA, the CDR3 is TGCGCCAGCAGCCAATTGAGTGAGGCAGGGGTGGGCGAGCAGTACTTC.

This clonotype was seen many times. This chain uses TRBV7-9 with TRBJ2-7; perhaps TRBD1 as D (5 bases). This CDR3 comprises 14 residues. Trimming took off 3 bases at V and 1 base at J, with 10 bases between the two ends. CDR1 and CDR2 from the germline V gene are SEHNR and FQNEAQ (reference sequence). In DNA, the CDR3 is TGTGCCAGCAGCTTGGCACAGGTGTCCTACGAGCAGTACTTC. Residues: CASSLAQVSYEQYF.

This clonotype was detected only a few times. The rearrangement links TRBV4-1 to TRBJ1-2, with D possibly being TRBD1 (6 bases). CDR1 is MGHRA and CDR2 is YSYEKL in the germline V gene. There are 16 residues in the CDR3. The V gene lost 0 bases and the J gene lost 0 bases, with 11 bases spanning the gap. CDR3 in DNA: TGCGCCAGCAGCCAAGAGATCACAGGGCCTAACTATGGCTACACCTTC. Translating gives CASSQEITGPNYGYTF.

CDR3 protein: CASSQVVVASIDNEQFF. The CDR3 coding sequence is TGCGCCAGCAGCCAAGTGGTAGTGGCTAGCATCGACAATGAGCAGTTCTTC. J is TRBJ2-1 and V is TRBV4-3; a possible D gene is TRBD2 (5 bases). The CDR3 loop spans 17 amino acids. V lost 1 base and J lost 5, with 18 bases in between. Per the germline V gene, CDR1 is LGHNA and CDR2 is YSLEER.

This chain connects TRBV5-1 to TRBJ1-1; D remains unclear. V dropped 3 bases and J dropped 1 base, with 13 bases sitting between them. This CDR3 contains 15 residues. Germline-derived CDR1 and CDR2 are SGHRS and YFSETQ. CDR3 nucleotide sequence: TGCGCCAGCAGCTCCGGGAGGGAGCGGAACACTGAAGCTTTCTTT. It codes for CASSSGRERNTEAFF.

The sample holds a few counts of this clonotype. The V and J genes are TRBV20-1 and TRBJ1-4; possibly TRBD1 for D (6 bases). CDR1 and CDR2 (germline): DFQATT, SNEGSKA (reference sequence). V lost 7 bases to trimming and J lost 8 bases, with 11 bases between them. CDR3 length: 11 amino acids. CDR3 loop: CSVNQGEKLFF. In nucleotides, the CDR3 is TGCAGTGTTAACCAGGGGGAAAAACTGTTTTTT.

The chain combines TRBV23-1 with TRBJ2-2, with 7 bases lining up with TRBD1. TRBV23-1 counts as an open reading frame of uncertain function. The CDR3 runs 17 residues. V lost 7 bases to trimming and J lost 2 bases; unmatched junction nucleotides: 13. DNA for the CDR3: TGCGCCAGCACCCAATCCAGAGGGACAGAAAACACCGGGGAGCTGTTTTTT. Translated: CASTQSRGTENTGELFF.

This clonotype came up many times. V gene TRBV12-3 or TRBV12-4 combines with J gene TRBJ2-2, with D possibly TRBD2 on 6 matching bases. Between the trimmed V and J ends, which lost 5 bases and 8 bases, there was a span of 15 bases. This CDR3 region has 14 residues. As DNA, the CDR3 is TGTGCCAGCAGTATCGGTCGGGGGATTGGGGAGCTGTTTTTT. The encoded protein is CASSIGRGIGELFF.

This clonotype was observed a few times. This sequence joins TRBV5-6 and TRBJ2-1; 7 positions agree with TRBD1. Germline trimming cut 2 bases from V and 4 bases from J; bases unmatched to any gene: 15. This CDR3 region has 18 residues. CDR1 and CDR2 (germline): SGHDT, YYEEEE. The CDR3 here is CASSFGQERLGLYNEQFF. The CDR3 DNA follows: TGTGCCAGCAGCTTTGGACAGGAGCGCTTAGGGCTTTACAATGAGCAGTTCTTC.

V is TRBV12-3 or TRBV12-4 and J is TRBJ1-2; no clear D. CDR3 length: 12 amino acids. V was pared by 7 bases and J by 4 bases, with 10 bases between. The CDR3 DNA reads TGTGCCAGCACCCCGAGTTTCTATGGCTACACCTTC. Amino acid sequence: CASTPSFYGYTF.

This clonotype was picked up a small number of times. The chain is built from TRBV12-3 or TRBV12-4 and TRBJ2-2, with 10 bases identical to TRBD2. The CDR3 runs 15 residues. After removal of 6 bases from V and 4 bases from J, the junction contained 5 bases not matched to a gene. Written as DNA, the CDR3 is TGTGCCAGCAGCCCCAGCGGGAGGGCCACCGGGGAGCTGTTTTTT. Amino acids: CASSPSGRATGELFF.

V is TRBV5-1 and J is TRBJ2-1; D is possibly TRBD1 (5 bases). CDR1 is SGHRS and CDR2 is YFSETQ in the germline V gene. V was trimmed by 6 bases and J by 0 bases, leaving 16 bases between them. The CDR3 is made up of 16 amino acids. DNA for the CDR3: TGCGCCAGCAAAATGGACATTTCCTCCTCCTACAATGAGCAGTTCTTC. Protein: CASKMDISSSYNEQFF.

The rearrangement joins TRBV28 to TRBJ2-5; 8 bases are a match to TRBD2. The germline gives CDR1 MDHEN, CDR2 SYDVKM. This CDR3 has 17 residues. After removal of 6 bases from V and 0 bases from J, the junction contained 12 bases not matched to a gene. The CDR3 bases are TGTGCCAGCAGGCGACCGGGGCGGGGGGCATACCAAGAGACCCAGTACTTC. Protein product: CASRRPGRGAYQETQYF.

The rearrangement joins TRBV7-8 to TRBJ2-3; 11 bases are a match to TRBD1. Germline V gene lookup returns CDR1 SGHVS and CDR2 FQNEAQ. The CDR3 consists of 17 residues. The ends lost 3 bases at V and 5 bases at J; junction bases unmatched: 10. The CDR3 here is CASSFYPDRGRRDTQYF. In DNA form, the CDR3 reads TGTGCCAGCAGCTTTTACCCGGACAGGGGGCGTCGAGATACGCAGTATTTT.

V is TRBV29-1 and J is TRBJ1-2; the D is unclear. Germline values: CDR1 SQVTM, CDR2 ANQGSEA. Trimming shortened V by 4 bases and J by 3 bases, and 18 bases separated the two germline ends. The length of the CDR3 is 15 residues. CDR3 coding DNA: TGCAGCGTTGTCGGCGCGACCCAGGAGGACTATGGCTACACCTTC. It is translated as CSVVGATQEDYGYTF.

J is TRBJ2-3 and V is TRBV21-1; the DNA was not used to check the table's D call, TRBD2. TRBV21-1 corresponds to a pseudogene. The CDR3 has 19 amino acids. The CDR3 sequence: CASSKGMTSGGGCTDTQYF. Here the CDR3 DNA reads TGTGCCAGCAGCAAGGGGATGACTAGCGGGGGGGGCTGCACAGATACGCAGTATTTT.

This rearrangement joins TRBV11-2 to TRBJ2-7; weak D call: TRBD2 (5 bases). V was shortened by 5 bases and J by 2 bases, with 13 bases between the two germline ends. CDR1 and CDR2 (germline): SGHAT, FQNNGV. CDR3 length: 14 residues. The CDR3 nucleotides are TGTGCCAGCAGCAGTCACGGGAACCCCTACGAGCAGTACTTC. Translated: CASSSHGNPYEQYF.

This clonotype was picked up many times. The V gene is TRBV5-1, the J gene TRBJ2-1; no definite D call. The CDR3 extends over 16 amino acids. Germline lookup yields CDR1 SGHRS and CDR2 YFSETQ. V lost 4 bases and J lost 2, with 16 bases in between. The CDR3 loop is CASSPVSGVAYNEQFF. DNA of the CDR3: TGCGCCAGCAGCCCCGTATCGGGCGTTGCCTACAATGAGCAGTTCTTC.

This clonotype was counted many times. V is TRBV4-3 and J is TRBJ2-1; D is uncertain. CDR1 and CDR2 from the germline V gene are LGHNA and YSLEER. The CDR3 covers 14 residues. With 1 base removed from V and 4 bases from J, the gap between germline ends came to 8 bases. The CDR3 here is CASSQVTQYNEQFF. The CDR3 DNA reads as TGCGCCAGCAGCCAAGTCACCCAATACAATGAGCAGTTCTTC.

This clonotype was counted ten times or more. The gene calls are TRBV12-3 or TRBV12-4 and TRBJ2-3; D unclear. Deletions cut 6 bases from V and 1 base from J, with 14 bases between. The CDR3 covers 15 residues. CDR3 nucleotide sequence: TGTGCCAGCAGAGCCGGAAAGGGCGGCACAGATACGCAGTATTTT. As protein: CASRAGKGGTDTQYF.

This chain joins TRBV4-3 and TRBJ2-1, with D perhaps TRBD1 (5 bases). Germline loops: CDR1 LGHNA, CDR2 YSLEER. The V end was cut by 4 bases, the J end by 6 bases, with 16 bases between. The CDR3 is made up of 15 amino acids. The CDR3 coding sequence is TGCGCCAGCAGCCGCCAAACCGCAGGGTTCAATGAGCAGTTCTTC. Protein product: CASSRQTAGFNEQFF.

This chain connects TRBV7-8 to TRBJ2-1; 9 positions match TRBD2. The germline V gene has CDR1 SGHVS and CDR2 FQNEAQ. The CDR3 length is 17 residues. V gave up 5 bases and J gave up 1 base; unmatched junction bases: 9. The CDR3 sequence: CASSLRLTSGSYNEQFF. In nucleotides, the CDR3 is TGTGCCAGCAGCCTAAGGTTGACTAGCGGTTCCTACAATGAGCAGTTCTTC.